This record covers a single TCR beta chain. Its antigen is undetermined. One end of the junction is discordant with germline, which a read error may explain. The data were produced by immunoSEQ multiplex PCR, yet TCRdb's version contains in-frame clones alone and is incomplete. The sample has millions of clones; around nine tenths are singletons. From germline, CDR1 is SGHDT and CDR2 YYEEEE. CDR3 length: 13 amino acids. This sample is drawn from a study of shared clonotypes between healthy human individuals. Whole-study findings and limits: Generation probability values for non-shared clonotypes were lower than those for clonotypes shared by all four donors.

Nashville, Tennessee was home to all donors, each a Caucasian adult. This chain uses TRBV5-6 with TRBJ2-7; 8 bases are shared with TRBD2. This clonotype was obtained from a man aged 18 to 30 in good health. Sequenced sample: naive CD4+ T cells sorted from blood. The subset: CD45RA+ positively selected. In nucleotides, the CDR3 is TGTGCCAGCAGCTTGGTCGGCGGGGGGCAAGTCCACTTC. This gives the protein CASSLVGGGQVHF.